Below are 7 T cell receptor beta chains sequenced from a single sample in a study of OX40 agonist ivuxolimab in advanced cancers. To prepare the library, the immunoSEQ multiplex PCR assay was applied. TCRdb stores this immuneACCESS table with in-frame sequences only. Part of the clones is absent; in the studies checked, under half of the shortfall reflects unresolved V genes, and no reason is known for the rest. This sample has about 79,000 clones in its table, and around 92% of those were observed once. The ten most abundant clones make up 0.5% to 0.65% of the sample. Sequencing was performed on CD4+ or CD8+ T cells sorted from blood, taken in a trial of the OX40 agonist ivuxolimab. All receptors come from an adult with an advanced solid tumor such as melanoma, head and neck, liver or kidney cancer.

The V call is TRBV11-2, the J call TRBJ2-3; D is undetermined. V lost 3 bases and J lost 0, with 4 bases in between. The CDR3 runs to 13 residues. Germline CDR1 SGHAT, CDR2 FQNNGV. CDR3 amino acids: CASSFSSTDTQYF. CDR3 bases: TGTGCCAGCAGCTTTTCTAGCACAGATACGCAGTATTTT.

This clone was seen just once. This chain joins TRBV7-6 and TRBJ2-5; D possibly corresponds to TRBD2 (6 bases). Per the germline V gene, CDR1 is SGHVS and CDR2 is FNYEAQ. The CDR3 is 15 amino acids. Deletions cut 6 bases from V and 5 bases from J, with 19 bases between. CDR3 coding DNA: TGTGCCAGCAGTATATCGGGGGAAGTGTGGGAGACCCAGTACTTC. Translating it yields CASSISGEVWETQYF.

The V gene is TRBV7-2, the J gene TRBJ2-7; D possibly corresponds to TRBD1 (5 bases). The CDR3 runs 14 residues. V was pared by 3 bases and J by 0 bases, with 9 bases between. Germline CDR1 is SGHTA and CDR2 is FQGNSA. The CDR3 bases are TGTGCCAGCAGCTTCAGGGATAGCTCCTACGAGCAGTACTTC. Residues: CASSFRDSSYEQYF. Full variable domain (outside the CDR3, taken from reference TRBV7-2 and TRBJ2-7): GAGVSQSPSNKVTEKGKDVELRCDPISGHTALYWYRQSLGQGLEFLIYFQGNSAPDKSGLPSDRFSAERTGGSVSTLTIQRTQQEDSAVYLCASSFRDSSYEQYFGPGTRLTVT.

V gene TRBV5-1 combines with J gene TRBJ2-7; 8 positions agree with TRBD2. Germline V gene data show CDR1 as SGHRS and CDR2 as YFSETQ. With V trimmed by 4 bases and J by 5 bases, 17 bases remained unmatched. The CDR3 totals 17 residues. The CDR3 bases are TGCGCCAGCAGCCTTTGGGGGAGCGGGAGTATCGGCCACGAGCAGTACTTC. Amino acid sequence: CASSLWGSGSIGHEQYF.

This chain links TRBV5-5 with TRBJ2-5; D remains ambiguous. Trimming pared 0 bases from V and 4 bases from J, leaving 10 bases between. Per the germline V gene, CDR1 is SGHKS and CDR2 is YYEKEE (reference sequence). The CDR3 has 14 amino acids. CDR3 in DNA: TGTGCCAGCAGCTTGGTTGGTCGCGGAGAGACCCAGTACTTC. Residues: CASSLVGRGETQYF.

The chain employs TRBV30 and TRBJ2-7; weak D call: TRBD1 (5 bases). The CDR3 runs 12 residues. Trimming took 1 base from V and 3 from J, leaving 7 bases between them. CDR1 and CDR2 (germline): GTSNPN, SVGIG (reference sequence). CDR3 amino acids: CAWSETGYEQYF. CDR3 in DNA: TGTGCCTGGAGTGAAACAGGCTACGAGCAGTACTTC.

This rearrangement joins TRBV11-3 to TRBJ1-2; weak D call: TRBD1 (5 bases). Germline values: CDR1 SGHNT, CDR2 YENEEA. The germline V and J ends were trimmed by 3 bases and 1 base, with 9 bases remaining between them. The CDR3 is made up of 14 amino acids. The chain's CDR3 is CASSFGTFNYGYTF. The CDR3 DNA sequence: TGTGCCAGCAGCTTCGGGACTTTTAACTATGGCTACACCTTC.